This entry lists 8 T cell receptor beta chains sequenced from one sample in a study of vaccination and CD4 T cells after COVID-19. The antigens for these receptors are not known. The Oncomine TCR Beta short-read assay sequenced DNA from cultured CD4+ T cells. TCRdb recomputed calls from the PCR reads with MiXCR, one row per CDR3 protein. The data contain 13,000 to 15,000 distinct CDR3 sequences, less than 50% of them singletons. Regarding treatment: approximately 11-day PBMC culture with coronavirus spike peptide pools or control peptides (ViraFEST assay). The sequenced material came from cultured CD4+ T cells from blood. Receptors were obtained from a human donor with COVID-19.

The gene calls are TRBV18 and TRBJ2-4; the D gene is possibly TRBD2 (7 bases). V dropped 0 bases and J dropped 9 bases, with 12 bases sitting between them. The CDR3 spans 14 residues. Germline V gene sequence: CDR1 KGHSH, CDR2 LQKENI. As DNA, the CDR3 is TGTGCCAGCTCACCACCTGAAGGGGGGGGCATTCAGTACTTC. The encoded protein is CASSPPEGGGIQYF.

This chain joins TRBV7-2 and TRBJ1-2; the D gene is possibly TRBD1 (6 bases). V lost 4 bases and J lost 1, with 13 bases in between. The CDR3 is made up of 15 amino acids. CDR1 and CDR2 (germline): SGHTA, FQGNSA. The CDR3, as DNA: TGTGCCAGCAGCTATAGACAGGAGAATAACTATGGCTACACCTTC. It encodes CASSYRQENNYGYTF.

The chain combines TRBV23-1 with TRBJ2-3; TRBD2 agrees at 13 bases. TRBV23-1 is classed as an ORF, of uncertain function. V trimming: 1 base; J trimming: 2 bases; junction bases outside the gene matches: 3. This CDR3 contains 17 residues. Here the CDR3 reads CASSQFGTSGATDTQYF. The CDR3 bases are TGCGCCAGCAGTCAATTCGGGACTAGCGGGGCCACAGATACGCAGTATTTT.

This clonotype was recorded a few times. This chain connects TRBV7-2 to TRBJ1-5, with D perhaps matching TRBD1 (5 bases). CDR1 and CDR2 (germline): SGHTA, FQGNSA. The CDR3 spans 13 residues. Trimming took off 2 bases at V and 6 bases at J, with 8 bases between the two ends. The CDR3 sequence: CASSLSQGQPQHF. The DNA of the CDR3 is TGTGCCAGCAGCTTAAGTCAGGGTCAGCCCCAGCATTTT.

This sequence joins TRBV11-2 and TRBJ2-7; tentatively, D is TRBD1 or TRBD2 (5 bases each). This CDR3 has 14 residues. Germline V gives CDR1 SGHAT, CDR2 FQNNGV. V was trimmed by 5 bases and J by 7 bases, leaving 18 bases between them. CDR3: CASSPDRKVAEQYF. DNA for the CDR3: TGTGCCAGCAGCCCCGACAGAAAAGTAGCGGAGCAGTACTTC.

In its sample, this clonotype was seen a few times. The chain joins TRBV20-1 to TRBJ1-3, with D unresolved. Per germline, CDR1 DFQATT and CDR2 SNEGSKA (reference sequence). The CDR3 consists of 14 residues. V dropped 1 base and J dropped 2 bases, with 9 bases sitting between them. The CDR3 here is CSARGQTPGNTIYF. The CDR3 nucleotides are TGCAGTGCTAGAGGGCAGACTCCTGGAAACACCATATATTTT.

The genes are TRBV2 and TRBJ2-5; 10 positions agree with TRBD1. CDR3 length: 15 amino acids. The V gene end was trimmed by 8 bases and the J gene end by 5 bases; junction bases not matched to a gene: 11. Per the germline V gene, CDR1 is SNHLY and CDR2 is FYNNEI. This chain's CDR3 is CASGGTGAVRETQYF. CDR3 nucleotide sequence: TGTGCCAGCGGCGGGACAGGGGCGGTGAGGGAGACCCAGTACTTC.

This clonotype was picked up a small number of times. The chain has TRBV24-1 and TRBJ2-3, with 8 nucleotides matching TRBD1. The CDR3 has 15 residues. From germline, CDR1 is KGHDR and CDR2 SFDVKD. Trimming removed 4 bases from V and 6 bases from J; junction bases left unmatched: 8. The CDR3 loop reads CATSDPSGGVDTQYF. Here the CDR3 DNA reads TGTGCCACCAGTGACCCCTCAGGGGGCGTTGATACGCAGTATTTT.